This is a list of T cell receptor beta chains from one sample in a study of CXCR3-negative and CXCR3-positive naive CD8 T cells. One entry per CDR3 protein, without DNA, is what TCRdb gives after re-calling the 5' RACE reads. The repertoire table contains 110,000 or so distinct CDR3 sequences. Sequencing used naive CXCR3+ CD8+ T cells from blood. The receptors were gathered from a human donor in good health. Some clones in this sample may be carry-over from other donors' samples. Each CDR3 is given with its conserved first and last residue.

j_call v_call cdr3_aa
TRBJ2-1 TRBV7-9 CASSPGTSFFGEQFF
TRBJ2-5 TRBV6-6 CASRGLAGSEETQYF
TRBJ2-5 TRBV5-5 CASSWTAQETQYF
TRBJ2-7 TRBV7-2 CASNPSGSVYEQYF
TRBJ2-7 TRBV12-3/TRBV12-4 CASSNGQAYEQYF
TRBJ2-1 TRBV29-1 CSVVSLSYNEQFF
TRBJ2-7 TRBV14 CASSQGWRSAEQYF
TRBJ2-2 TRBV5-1 CASEPGTLNTGELFF
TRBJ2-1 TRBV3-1 CASSQEDMSRGWVDEQFF
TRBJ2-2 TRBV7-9 CASSLAFSLNTGELFF
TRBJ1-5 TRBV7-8 CASSPLGNQPQHF
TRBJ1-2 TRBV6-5 CASSYTTFGPAYTF
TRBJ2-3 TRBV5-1 CASSLGLVSPDTQYF
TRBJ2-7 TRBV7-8 CASSLRRAGENEQYF
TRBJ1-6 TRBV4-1 CATSLGSSSSYNSPLHF
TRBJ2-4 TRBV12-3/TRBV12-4 CASSFSRVNIQYF
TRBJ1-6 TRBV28 CASNGHLNIGSLHF
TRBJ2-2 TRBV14 CASSQVQGWTGELFF
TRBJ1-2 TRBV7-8 CASSFDRNILSQTYYGYTF
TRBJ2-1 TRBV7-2 CASSFLQQDNEQFF
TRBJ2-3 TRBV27 CASSLGTGRLGTQYF
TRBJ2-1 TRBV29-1 CSVEPGGISYNEQFF
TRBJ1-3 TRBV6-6 CASSYSRVLGVAGNTIYF
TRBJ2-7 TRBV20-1 CSALSGQGTYSYEQYF
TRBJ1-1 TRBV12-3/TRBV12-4 CASSFEGVNTEAFF
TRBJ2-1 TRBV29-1 CSARRERETNEQFF
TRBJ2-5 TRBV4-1 CASSQEMRSQETQYF
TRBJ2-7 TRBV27 CASSSGTGYLEQYF
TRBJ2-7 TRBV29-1 CSVAGTAYEQYF